The 17 T cell receptor beta chains in this list originate from one sample, sequenced in a study of human T cells and chemical hapten exposure. TCRdb called the RACE reads again in MiXCR, with one record for every CDR3 protein. This table has over 85,000 distinct CDR3 sequences, approximately 9% appearing once. The time point here: healthy volunteer bleed at 2 weeks. Before extraction, the whole blood was not fractionated, and total RNA was taken from it. Sequenced sample: whole blood. All receptors derive from a female donor in good health. Some clones in this sample may be carry-over from other donors' samples.

This chain connects TRBV12-3 or TRBV12-4 to TRBJ2-3; 8 nucleotides line up with TRBD2. CDR3 length: 16 residues. V lost 5 bases and J lost 4; bases outside the gene matches: 11. The CDR3 reads CASSPQSGSGADTQYF. CDR3 nucleotide sequence: TGTGCCAGCAGTCCTCAAAGCGGGAGCGGTGCAGATACGCAGTATTTT.

A word on this clonotype: A much larger clone differs from this one at a single base, so this may be a read error. The chain is built from TRBV6-5 and TRBJ1-2; D not certain. The CDR3 has 13 residues. CDR1 is MNHEY, CDR2 SVGAGI, per germline. CDR3 nucleotides: TGTGCCAGCAGTTACGAGACCGGTTATGGCTGCACCTTC. This encodes CASSYETGYGCTF.

This clonotype came up a few times. V is TRBV28 and J is TRBJ1-1; maybe TRBD1 (5 bases). CDR1 MDHEN and CDR2 SYDVKM come from the germline V gene. The CDR3 length is 15 residues. V was shortened by 2 bases and J by 5 bases, with 15 bases between the two germline ends. The CDR3 spells CASSLIQGENTEAFF. The CDR3 DNA is TGTGCCAGCAGTTTAATTCAGGGAGAGAATACTGAAGCTTTCTTT.

CDR3 residues: CASSEALHPGQGNTEAFF. CDR3 DNA sequence: TGTGCCAGCAGTGAAGCGCTTCATCCGGGACAAGGGAACACTGAAGCTTTCTTT. The V gene is TRBV2, the J gene TRBJ1-1, with D maybe TRBD1 (6 bases). Germline V gene sequence: CDR1 SNHLY, CDR2 FYNNEI. The length of the CDR3 is 18 residues. V was pared by 0 bases and J by 1 base, with 18 bases between.

The CDR3 bases are TGTGCCAGCAGCCTAATAATACAGGGCCATGAGCAGTTCTTC. This sequence encodes CASSLIIQGHEQFF. The chain employs TRBV5-4 and TRBJ2-1, with D possibly matching TRBD1 (6 bases). Germline loops: CDR1 SGHNT, CDR2 YYREEE (reference sequence). V dropped 4 bases and J dropped 8 bases, with 16 bases sitting between them. The CDR3 totals 14 residues.

In its sample, this clonotype was seen many times. J is TRBJ2-7 and V is TRBV20-1; D may be TRBD1 (6 bases). The CDR3 extends over 12 amino acids. The germline V gene encodes CDR1 DFQATT and CDR2 SNEGSKA (reference sequence). Trimming stripped 5 bases from V and 5 bases from J, with 13 bases between. The CDR3 DNA is TGCAGTGCTGGAAGAGCAGGGGACGAGCAGTACTTC. Translating gives CSAGRAGDEQYF.

This clonotype has ten or more counts. V and J are TRBV20-1 and TRBJ2-7; the D gene is possibly TRBD2 (5 bases). The CDR3 is 14 amino acids. Trimming shortened V by 1 base and J by 5 bases, and 15 bases separated the two germline ends. CDR1 DFQATT and CDR2 SNEGSKA come from the germline V gene (reference sequence). CDR3 residues: CSARGPRYGDEQYF. CDR3 in DNA: TGCAGTGCTAGAGGGCCCAGATACGGGGACGAGCAGTACTTC.

This clonotype was seen a handful of times. V usage is TRBV23-1 and J usage is TRBJ2-5, with D possibly TRBD1 on 5 matching bases. TRBV23-1 is noted as an ORF with a role that remains uncertain. The V end lost 4 bases, the J end lost 2 bases, and 8 bases lay between the germline ends. The CDR3 has 13 residues. The DNA for the CDR3 is TGCGCCAGCAGTCGCAGGGATCAAGAGACCCAGTACTTC. It is translated as CASSRRDQETQYF.

In its sample, this clonotype was seen a few times. J is TRBJ1-2 and V is TRBV25-1, with D hard to call. Trimming removed 11 bases from V and 2 bases from J, with 12 bases in between. The CDR3 totals 12 residues. Looked up from germline, CDR1 is MGHDK and CDR2 is SYGVNS. CDR3 bases: TGTGCCTTACGGGTCTCGAACTATGGCTACACCTTC. Protein product: CALRVSNYGYTF.

The CDR3 DNA reads as TGTGCCACCAGCAGAGATCGGGGACAGGGGGCGTATTGGAACTATGGCTACACCTTC. It yields the protein CATSRDRGQGAYWNYGYTF. V gene TRBV15 combines with J gene TRBJ1-2; 12 bases fit TRBD1. Germline V gives CDR1 LNHNV, CDR2 YYDKDF (reference sequence). J lost 2 bases, V lost 0 bases, and 10 bases had no gene match. The CDR3 length is 19 residues.

Ten or more counts support this clonotype. The chain links TRBV29-1 to TRBJ2-5; D is unresolved. This CDR3 is built from 15 residues. The V end was cut by 4 bases, the J end by 5 bases, with 20 bases between. Germline CDR1 is SQVTM and CDR2 is ANQGSEA. As DNA, the CDR3 is TGCAGCGTTGTTCGGCAGGTGGGGTGGACGGAGACCCAGTACTTC. Translation gives CSVVRQVGWTETQYF.

The chain couples TRBV20-1 to TRBJ2-1; 7 bases match TRBD2. The J segment lost 4 bases and the V segment lost 3 bases, leaving 6 bases of the junction unmatched. The CDR3 sequence is 14 residues long. Germline V gene sequence: CDR1 DFQATT, CDR2 SNEGSKA (reference sequence). CDR3 amino acids: CSASGGSRYNEQFF. CDR3 bases: TGCAGTGCTAGCGGGGGGAGTAGGTACAATGAGCAGTTCTTC.

This clonotype has more than one count but fewer than ten. V gene TRBV6-2 or TRBV6-3 combines with J gene TRBJ2-1; D unclear. Germline CDR1 and CDR2: MNHEY and SVGEGT. V was pared by 3 bases and J by 8 bases, with 5 bases between. The CDR3 runs 11 residues. CDR3 loop: CASSYGDEQFF. The CDR3 DNA sequence: TGTGCCAGCAGTTATGGTGATGAGCAGTTCTTC.

This clonotype was seen ten or more times. V gene TRBV20-1 combines with J gene TRBJ1-1; 8 bases fit TRBD1. Germline lookup yields CDR1 DFQATT and CDR2 SNEGSKA (reference sequence). The CDR3 is 12 amino acids. The V gene end was trimmed by 6 bases and the J gene end by 7 bases; junction bases not matched to a gene: 7. CDR3 DNA: TGCAGTGCCAGAAGGACAGGGAGTGAAGCTTTCTTT. This sequence encodes CSARRTGSEAFF.

Ten or more counts support this clonotype. The CDR3 DNA follows: TGTGCCAGCTCACTTTCCCTCCCTGGAGGTGGTCAGCCCCAGCATTTT. Protein: CASSLSLPGGGQPQHF. This chain connects TRBV18 to TRBJ1-5; no reliable D call. This CDR3 region has 16 residues. V lost 4 bases to trimming and J lost 6 bases, with 19 bases between them. CDR1 and CDR2 (germline): KGHSH, LQKENI.

The chain couples TRBV12-3 or TRBV12-4 to TRBJ2-3, with 7 bases matching TRBD2. The CDR3 extends over 14 amino acids. Trimming took 6 bases from V and 2 from J; bases not matched to a gene: 5. CDR3 sequence: CASSSKRDTDTQYF. In nucleotides, the CDR3 is TGTGCCAGCAGCTCTAAGCGGGACACAGATACGCAGTATTTT.

This rearrangement joins TRBV29-1 to TRBJ2-7; no clear D. The germline V gene encodes CDR1 SQVTM and CDR2 ANQGSEA. CDR3 length: 13 amino acids. V shed 6 bases and J shed 5 bases, with 17 bases lying between them. The CDR3 protein is CSVRPGLTDEQYF. CDR3 bases: TGCAGCGTCCGCCCGGGTCTTACGGACGAGCAGTACTTC.